This TCR beta chain was profiled in a study of T cells in Graves' hyperthyroidism and ophthalmopathy. Study-wide results and limits: Ophthalmopathy was told apart from stable hyperthyroidism by a 13 V-J model. Median prediction lead before ophthalmopathy onset was 5 to 7 months with the model.

It was RNA transcripts that yielded the amplified TCR beta CDR3 regions. First-round RT-PCR with HTBI primers amplified the TCR CDR3 region. TCRdb reprocessed the multiplex PCR reads with MiXCR, giving one entry per CDR3 protein. The data hold fewer than 400,000 distinct CDR3 sequences, with 25% observed a single time. This clonotype appeared a few times. Its antigen is currently unknown. Graves' hyperthyroidism was deemed stable absent ophthalmopathy progression within 18 months. Patients showing uncontrolled infection, other autoimmune disease, pregnancy or lactation were ineligible. The CDR3 length is 13 residues. Trimming removed 3 bases at V and 7 bases at J, with 10 bases between.

Sequenced input: blood. This TCR came from a man over 45 with Graves' hyperthyroidism. The J gene is TRBJ2-1, the V gene TRBV12-3 or TRBV12-4; D possibly corresponds to TRBD1 (5 bases). The CDR3 DNA follows: TGTGCCAGCAGTTTTACAGGTGAGAATGAGCAGTTCTTC. The encoded protein is CASSFTGENEQFF.